Each of the 18 T cell receptor beta chains below was sequenced from the same sample in a study of cytomegalovirus exposure and HLA in healthy donors. The PCR employed 60 Vbeta primers together with 13 Jbeta primers. Assay: immunoSEQ multiplex PCR; the TCRdb copy retains only in-frame clones and omits some. The sample holds about 82,000 clones, just under 90% seen once. The material sequenced was PBMCs. These receptors came from a young man in good health and CMV-seronegative.

This chain uses TRBV6-6 with TRBJ1-1; maybe TRBD1 (6 bases). Germline V lookup: CDR1 MNHNY, CDR2 SVGAGI (reference sequence). V was cut by 5 bases and J by 4 bases, with 14 bases left in between. CDR3 length: 14 residues. The CDR3 sequence is CASSMAGGATEAFF. The CDR3 nucleotides are TGTGCCAGCAGTATGGCCGGGGGGGCCACTGAAGCTTTCTTT.

V usage is TRBV28 and J usage is TRBJ2-3; D perhaps matches TRBD1 (5 bases). Germline CDR1 is MDHEN and CDR2 is SYDVKM. The CDR3 is made up of 13 amino acids. V was clipped by 4 bases and J by 1 base, with 6 bases between them. The CDR3: CASSSRGTDTQYF. DNA for the CDR3: TGTGCCAGCAGTTCCAGGGGCACAGATACGCAGTATTTT. The variable domain in full, completed from reference TRBV28 and TRBJ2-3, reads DVKVTQSSRYLVKRTGEKVFLECVQDMDHENMFWYRQDPGLGLRLIYFSYDVKMKEKGDIPEGYSVSREKKERFSLILESASTNQTSMYLCASSSRGTDTQYFGPGTRLTVL.

The rearrangement links TRBV14 to TRBJ2-3; unclear D gene. Germline CDR1 is SGHDN and CDR2 is FVKESK. The V gene lost 2 bases and the J gene lost 3 bases, with 9 bases spanning the gap. The CDR3 sequence is 14 residues long. Here the CDR3 reads CASSQSLRTDTQYF. Here the CDR3 DNA reads TGTGCCAGCAGCCAATCCTTGCGAACAGATACGCAGTATTTT.

The rearrangement joins TRBV29-1 to TRBJ2-1; 14 bases line up with TRBD2. Germline values: CDR1 SQVTM, CDR2 ANQGSEA. V trimming: 6 bases; J trimming: 10 bases; junction bases outside the gene matches: 8. This CDR3 has 14 residues. The CDR3 protein is CSVSGTSGSTEQFF. DNA of the CDR3: TGCAGCGTCTCCGGGACTAGCGGGAGTACGGAGCAGTTCTTC.

This clone is termed medium-sized (0.01 to 0.1%). This rearrangement joins TRBV6-4 to TRBJ2-1; weak D call: TRBD2 (6 bases). CDR3 size: 13 residues. Trimming removed 6 bases at V and 4 bases at J, with 10 bases between. The germline V gene encodes CDR1 MRHNA and CDR2 SNTAGT. CDR3 sequence: CASSPGEYNEQFF. The CDR3 DNA follows: TGTGCCAGCAGCCCGGGAGAGTACAATGAGCAGTTCTTC.

This rearrangement joins TRBV11-2 to TRBJ2-7, with TRBD1 matching over 7 bases. J lost 0 bases, V lost 5 bases, and 13 bases had no gene match. The length of the CDR3 is 17 residues. Germline V gene sequence: CDR1 SGHAT, CDR2 FQNNGV. Here the CDR3 DNA reads TGTGCCAGCAGCCCAAGGACAGGCGGCTGGTCCTCCTACGAGCAGTACTTC. This sequence encodes CASSPRTGGWSSYEQYF.

The chain is built from TRBV6-1 and TRBJ2-1; D perhaps matches TRBD1 (6 bases). Germline CDR1 reads MNHNS; CDR2 reads SASEGT. The CDR3 has 13 residues. Trimming took 1 base from V and 8 from J, leaving 9 bases between them. CDR3 in amino acids: CASSEDRDYEQFF. As DNA, the CDR3 is TGTGCCAGCAGTGAAGACAGGGATTATGAGCAGTTCTTC.

This sequence joins TRBV28 and TRBJ1-1, with 8 nucleotides matching TRBD1. V was pared by 2 bases and J by 4 bases, with 6 bases of the junction left unmatched. The CDR3 covers 15 residues. The germline CDR1 and CDR2 sequences are MDHEN and SYDVKM. The CDR3 DNA reads TGTGCCAGCAGTTTAGGACAGGGAATGAGCACTGAAGCTTTCTTT. It yields the protein CASSLGQGMSTEAFF.

The CDR3 DNA follows: TGTGCCAGCGGGGTTTTGGACAGCTATAGCAATCAGCCCCAGCATTTT. Translation gives CASGVLDSYSNQPQHF. This rearrangement joins TRBV2 to TRBJ1-5; a possible D gene is TRBD1 (6 bases). The V gene's germline CDR1 is SNHLY and CDR2 FYNNEI. V was shortened by 8 bases and J by 0 bases, with 17 bases between the two germline ends. The CDR3 totals 16 residues.

The chain couples TRBV4-2 to TRBJ2-7; 8 positions match TRBD1. The CDR3 is 16 amino acids. J gave up 2 bases and V 4 bases, and 10 bases lay outside the gene matches. Germline values: CDR1 LGHNA, CDR2 YNFKEQ. The CDR3 coding sequence is TGTGCCAGCAGCCCCGGACAGGGATCCATGGCCTACGAGCAGTACTTC. Translating gives CASSPGQGSMAYEQYF.

This chain joins TRBV25-1 and TRBJ1-1; D remains ambiguous. This CDR3 has 17 residues. V was pared by 4 bases and J by 5 bases, with 23 bases between. CDR1 MGHDK and CDR2 SYGVNS come from the germline V gene. CDR3 protein: CASSGPRTGGGWTEAFF. In DNA form, the CDR3 reads TGTGCCAGCAGTGGCCCGCGGACGGGAGGAGGTTGGACTGAAGCTTTCTTT. The full variable domain, completed using reference TRBV25-1 and TRBJ1-1, is EADIYQTPRYLVIGTGKKITLECSQTMGHDKMYWYQQDPGMELHLIHYSYGVNSTEKGDLSSESTVSRIRTEHFPLTLESARPSHTSQYLCASSGPRTGGGWTEAFFGQGTRLTVV.

V is TRBV7-2 and J is TRBJ1-5; D is undetermined. CDR1 SGHTA and CDR2 FQGNSA come from the germline V gene. The V gene lost 0 bases and the J gene lost 1 base, with 7 bases spanning the gap. The CDR3 loop spans 15 amino acids. The CDR3 sequence: CASSLARGSNQPQHF. CDR3 DNA: TGTGCCAGCAGCTTAGCCCGCGGCAGCAATCAGCCCCAGCATTTT.

CDR3 region: CASSARGAANTGELFF. CDR3 nucleotides: TGTGCCAGCAGTGCCCGTGGGGCCGCGAACACCGGGGAGCTGTTTTTT. The V gene is TRBV6-1, the J gene TRBJ2-2, with a weak D call TRBD1 (5 bases). CDR1 and CDR2 (germline): MNHNS, SASEGT. CDR3 length: 16 amino acids. Trimming pared 4 bases from V and 0 bases from J, leaving 12 bases between.

The genes are TRBV5-4 and TRBJ2-7, with TRBD2 matching 8 bases. Per the germline V gene, CDR1 is SGHNT and CDR2 is YYREEE (reference sequence). The CDR3 extends over 16 amino acids. The junction had 7 bases not matched to a gene; V was cut back by 2 bases and J by 0 bases. This chain's CDR3 is CASSFGSGARSYEQYF. The CDR3 coding sequence is TGTGCCAGCAGCTTCGGTAGCGGGGCCCGCTCCTACGAGCAGTACTTC.

The chain has TRBV11-2 and TRBJ2-5; D is uncertain. V dropped 1 base and J dropped 2 bases, with 8 bases sitting between them. Germline loops: CDR1 SGHAT, CDR2 FQNNGV. This CDR3 is built from 14 residues. This CDR3 reads CASSLVPVQETQYF. The CDR3 bases are TGTGCCAGCAGCTTAGTTCCGGTACAAGAGACCCAGTACTTC.

The chain uses TRBV4-1 and TRBJ1-1; D gene ambiguous. Germline values: CDR1 MGHRA, CDR2 YSYEKL. This CDR3 comprises 16 residues. The ends were cut back, 0 bases at V and 11 bases at J, with 22 bases in the middle. The chain's CDR3 is CASSQDPGLGVTGAFF. For the CDR3, the DNA is TGCGCCAGCAGCCAAGATCCCGGCCTCGGGGTCACTGGGGCTTTCTTT.

This clone was detected once. V is TRBV2 and J is TRBJ2-5; 8 bases align to TRBD1. The CDR3 length is 13 residues. From germline, CDR1 is SNHLY and CDR2 FYNNEI. V gave up 8 bases and J gave up 2 bases; unmatched junction bases: 4. The CDR3 here is CASGTGLQETQYF. As DNA, the CDR3 is TGTGCCAGCGGGACAGGACTACAAGAGACCCAGTACTTC.

Written as DNA, the CDR3 is TGTGCCAGCAGTGAATTTCGCGGGAGTACTAACACCGGGGAGCTGTTTTTT. Translated: CASSEFRGSTNTGELFF. The chain joins TRBV25-1 to TRBJ2-2; 7 nucleotides line up with TRBD2. Germline V CDR1 and CDR2: MGHDK, SYGVNS. The CDR3 spans 17 residues. J lost 2 bases, V lost 1 base, and 7 bases had no gene match.